This T cell receptor beta chain was observed in a study of blood T cell repertoires in COVID-19. About the study: Samples of COVID-19 (acute and convalescent) were obtained from the United States, Italy and Spain.

In the source study's methods: Estimation of nucleated cell counts was performed using reference gene primer amplification. Sequenced by immunoSEQ multiplex PCR; TCRdb stores in-frame clones only, minus some. V and J calls and clone size follow that table, whereas D and trimming were derived from the DNA. The sample includes 270,000 or so clones, 80% to 90% of them seen just once. This CDR3 has 12 residues. V was clipped by 3 bases and J by 1 base, with 6 bases between them. The germline gives CDR1 DFQATT, CDR2 SNEGSKA (reference sequence). Study members were between roughly 18 and 89 years old and lived in 24 US regions. Each participant's cohort was designated according to participant-reported clinical history. This clone was observed once.

The chain recombines TRBV20-1 with TRBJ2-5; D is undetermined. The specimen was PBMCs or T cells enriched from blood (not recorded which). The sequence was collected from a woman in her forties or fifties who had been exposed to COVID-19. CDR3 region: CSASALQETQYF. DNA for the CDR3: TGCAGTGCTAGTGCACTCCAAGAGACCCAGTACTTC.